Below are 30 T cell receptor beta chains sequenced from a single sample in a study of cytomegalovirus exposure and HLA in healthy donors. With 60 Vbeta and 13 Jbeta primers, the PCR was carried out. Here immunoSEQ multiplex PCR was the method, and the copy in TCRdb shows in-frame clones only, minus some. Of about 160,000 clones listed, 60% to 80% are singletons. Sequenced input: PBMCs. Every receptor here comes from a man younger than 35 in good health and CMV-seropositive.

The V call is TRBV6-1, the J call TRBJ1-1; no definite D call. V shed 11 bases and J shed 3 bases, with 22 bases lying between them. This CDR3 comprises 15 residues. Germline CDR1 MNHNS, CDR2 SASEGT. CDR3 amino acids: CAHKAGYTGDTEAFF. The CDR3 DNA reads as TGTGCCCACAAGGCAGGCTATACCGGCGACACTGAAGCTTTCTTT.

This chain links TRBV2 with TRBJ2-1; 8 bases fit TRBD1. V lost 8 bases, J lost 8 bases, and 5 bases stayed unmatched. Germline lookup yields CDR1 SNHLY and CDR2 FYNNEI. The length of the CDR3 is 12 residues. CDR3 amino acids: CASGQGSHEQFF. Here the CDR3 DNA reads TGTGCCAGCGGACAGGGCTCACATGAGCAGTTCTTC.

V gene TRBV4-1 combines with J gene TRBJ2-5; no reliable D call. The CDR3 runs to 13 residues. With 1 base removed from V and 4 bases from J, the gap between germline ends came to 7 bases. From germline, CDR1 is MGHRA and CDR2 YSYEKL. The DNA of the CDR3 is TGCGCCAGCAGCCAAGTGAGAGGAGAGACCCAGTACTTC. The encoded protein is CASSQVRGETQYF.

The chain joins TRBV7-2 to TRBJ2-7; D is possibly TRBD2 (6 bases). Trimming took 4 bases from V and 3 from J, leaving 10 bases between them. Germline V CDR1 and CDR2: SGHTA, FQGNSA. The CDR3 has 13 amino acids. Here the CDR3 reads CASSSSTSYEQYV. The CDR3 bases are TGTGCCAGCAGCTCTTCGACTAGCTACGAGCAGTACGTC.

The V call is TRBV27, the J call TRBJ1-4, with D uncertain. Germline V gene data show CDR1 as MNHEY and CDR2 as SMNVEV (reference sequence). The CDR3 spans 15 residues. V was pared by 2 bases and J by 3 bases, with 10 bases between. This CDR3 reads CASSLIRSSNEKLFF. CDR3 DNA sequence: TGTGCCAGCAGTTTAATTCGCAGTTCTAATGAAAAACTGTTTTTT.

The chain uses TRBV28 and TRBJ1-2; D uncertain. Germline values: CDR1 MDHEN, CDR2 SYDVKM. This CDR3 is 10 amino acids long. Trimming pared 5 bases from V and 4 bases from J, leaving 2 bases between. The CDR3 here is CASSLYGYTF. CDR3 DNA sequence: TGTGCCAGCAGTCTCTATGGCTACACCTTC.

This chain links TRBV7-6 with TRBJ1-1; TRBD1 is a possible D gene (5 bases). This CDR3 has 13 residues. The germline V gene has CDR1 SGHVS and CDR2 FNYEAQ. Trimming took off 5 bases at V and 1 base at J, with 8 bases between the two ends. For the CDR3, the DNA is TGTGCCAGCAGCGCAACAGGGAACACTGAAGCTTTCTTT. Translated, it gives CASSATGNTEAFF. Full variable domain (missing parts from reference TRBV7-6 and TRBJ1-1): GAGVSQSPRYKVTKRGQDVALRCDPISGHVSLYWYRQALGQGPEFLTYFNYEAQQDKSGLPNDRFSAERPEGSISTLTIQRTEQRDSAMYRCASSATGNTEAFFGQGTRLTVV.

The chain uses TRBV6-1 and TRBJ2-1, with a tentative D call TRBD2 (7 bases). The germline V gene encodes CDR1 MNHNS and CDR2 SASEGT. Trimming removed 4 bases from V and 4 bases from J, with 17 bases in between. The CDR3 sequence is 16 residues long. The CDR3 region is CASSASSGGLYNEQFF. CDR3 sequence (DNA): TGTGCCAGCAGTGCCTCTTCGGGGGGCCTATACAATGAGCAGTTCTTC.

A word on this clone: A junction end diverges from the germline sequence, so it may reflect a read error. The chain is built from TRBV5-1 and TRBJ1-1; 10 bases align to TRBD1. The CDR3 contains 18 residues. Germline V gene sequence: CDR1 SGHRS, CDR2 YFSETQ. The DNA for the CDR3 is TGCGCCAGCAGCTTGGGGAGGGGGACAGGGGACATGAACACTGAAGATTTCTTT. Amino acids: CASSLGRGTGDMNTEDFF.

This chain connects TRBV29-1 to TRBJ1-1, with 7 bases lining up with TRBD1. This CDR3 contains 15 residues. CDR1 is SQVTM, CDR2 ANQGSEA, per germline. V trimming: 1 base; J trimming: 2 bases; junction bases outside the gene matches: 7. The CDR3 region has the DNA TGCAGCGTTGAAGTATCGGGACAGCGTAACACTGAAGCTTTCTTT. Translation: CSVEVSGQRNTEAFF.

The chain has TRBV11-2 and TRBJ2-5; TRBD1 aligns across 8 bases. Germline CDR1 reads SGHAT; CDR2 reads FQNNGV. The CDR3 is made up of 17 amino acids. V trimming: 1 base; J trimming: 1 base; junction bases outside the gene matches: 8. This CDR3 reads CASSLGGQGALQETQYF. The CDR3 nucleotides read TGTGCCAGCAGCTTAGGAGGCCAGGGGGCCCTCCAAGAGACCCAGTACTTC.

This clone was picked up a small number of times. The J gene is TRBJ1-1, the V gene TRBV2; weak D call: TRBD1 (6 bases). CDR1 SNHLY and CDR2 FYNNEI come from the germline V gene. This CDR3 has 14 amino acids. Trimming removed 2 bases at V and 11 bases at J, with 18 bases between. The CDR3 here is CASSEIGQPSGAFF. The CDR3 bases are TGTGCCAGCAGTGAAATCGGACAGCCCTCTGGGGCTTTCTTT.

V is TRBV15 and J is TRBJ1-1; TRBD1 aligns across 7 bases. Germline V lookup: CDR1 LNHNV, CDR2 YYDKDF (reference sequence). The junction had 3 bases not matched to a gene; V was cut back by 0 bases and J by 8 bases. This CDR3 comprises 13 residues. CDR3: CATSRDLTGEAFF. CDR3 DNA: TGTGCCACCAGCAGAGACTTGACAGGGGAAGCTTTCTTT.

This chain uses TRBV13 with TRBJ2-7, with 8 nucleotides matching TRBD1. This CDR3 has 13 amino acids. V lost 5 bases to trimming and J lost 4 bases; unmatched junction nucleotides: 4. Germline V gives CDR1 PRHDT, CDR2 FYEKMQ (reference sequence). The CDR3 region is CASSARTGYEQYV. The CDR3 bases are TGTGCCAGCAGCGCCCGGACAGGGTACGAGCAGTACGTC.

J is TRBJ2-1 and V is TRBV29-1; a possible D gene is TRBD2 (5 bases). Per germline, CDR1 SQVTM and CDR2 ANQGSEA. This CDR3 region has 15 residues. With 6 bases removed from V and 0 bases from J, the gap between germline ends came to 15 bases. CDR3 residues: CSVQDVANSYNEQFF. CDR3 DNA: TGCAGCGTCCAGGACGTAGCGAACTCCTACAATGAGCAGTTCTTC.

This clone was picked up a small number of times. The chain couples TRBV7-2 to TRBJ1-1; 7 nucleotides align to TRBD1. Germline assignment: CDR1 SGHTA and CDR2 FQGNSA. The length of the CDR3 is 15 residues. V gave up 1 base and J gave up 1 base; unmatched junction bases: 3. The CDR3 region is CASSLDTGANTEAFF. The CDR3 coding sequence is TGTGCCAGCAGCTTAGATACAGGGGCGAACACTGAAGCTTTCTTT.

This clone was counted once. This chain connects TRBV5-1 to TRBJ1-2, with 9 bases matching TRBD1. The CDR3 spans 15 residues. The V and J ends lost 4 bases and 8 bases, in that order; junction bases with no gene match: 12. Per the germline V gene, CDR1 is SGHRS and CDR2 is YFSETQ. The CDR3 spells CASSRDVQGARGYTF. The CDR3 nucleotides read TGCGCCAGCAGCCGGGATGTACAGGGGGCGCGGGGCTACACCTTC.

V and J are TRBV28 and TRBJ1-1; D unclear. Trimming left V 4 bases short and J 12 bases short, with 9 bases between. Per the germline V gene, CDR1 is MDHEN and CDR2 is SYDVKM. This CDR3 has 10 amino acids. DNA of the CDR3: TGTGCCAGCAGTTCACTCGATTCTTTCTTT. Its translation is CASSSLDSFF.

In its sample, this clone was seen a few times. The gene calls are TRBV5-6 and TRBJ1-1; no definite D call. Germline lookup yields CDR1 SGHDT and CDR2 YYEEEE. The CDR3 is 13 residues long. V gave up 2 bases and J gave up 6 bases, with 11 bases separating them. The CDR3 region is CASSFEVVSEAFF. The CDR3 coding sequence is TGTGCCAGCAGCTTCGAAGTAGTCTCTGAAGCTTTCTTT. Looking up the rest from reference TRBV5-6 and TRBJ1-1 gives the full variable domain: DAGVTQSPTHLIKTRGQQVTLRCSPKSGHDTVSWYQQALGQGPQFIFQYYEEEERQRGNFPDRFSGHQFPNYSSELNVNALLLGDSALYLCASSFEVVSEAFFGQGTRLTVV.

The chain recombines TRBV5-4 with TRBJ2-1; D may be TRBD1 (6 bases). Trimming cost V 4 bases and J 4 bases, with 6 bases left between them. The CDR3 runs to 12 residues. Per germline, CDR1 SGHNT and CDR2 YYREEE (reference sequence). CDR3 loop: CASSRGYNEQFF. CDR3 bases: TGTGCCAGCAGCAGGGGGTACAATGAGCAGTTCTTC.

The chain links TRBV5-1 to TRBJ1-2, with 8 bases matching TRBD1. V shed 2 bases, J shed 4 bases, and the junction held 10 bases outside the gene matches. The CDR3 runs to 16 residues. Germline CDR1 and CDR2: SGHRS and YFSETQ. CDR3 DNA sequence: TGCGCCAGCAGCTTAAGGATCACAGGGGGGAGCTATGGCTACACCTTC. Residues: CASSLRITGGSYGYTF.

The chain is built from TRBV5-6 and TRBJ2-3; D possibly corresponds to TRBD1 (5 bases). V was cut by 4 bases and J by 8 bases, with 11 bases left in between. Germline CDR1 and CDR2: SGHDT and YYEEEE. The CDR3 has 12 residues. CDR3 sequence reads: CASSADSGTQYF. The CDR3 DNA reads TGTGCCAGCAGCGCCGACAGTGGTACGCAGTATTTT.

This chain links TRBV21-1 with TRBJ1-1; the D segment call TRBD1 is taken from the table without a DNA check. TRBV21-1 is given as a pseudogene. The CDR3 runs 15 residues. CDR3 in DNA: TGTGCCAGCAGCACCCGGACAGGGAGGAACACTGAAGCTTTCTTT. It codes for CASSTRTGRNTEAFF.

The V and J genes are TRBV13 and TRBJ2-1; the D gene is possibly TRBD1 (5 bases). The V and J ends lost 10 bases and 3 bases respectively, with 16 bases between them. Germline CDR1 and CDR2: PRHDT and FYEKMQ (reference sequence). CDR3 length: 14 amino acids. The CDR3 DNA reads TGTGCCACCGAGGAACAGGCATTCTACAATGAGCAGTTCTTC. Protein sequence: CATEEQAFYNEQFF.

The rearrangement uses TRBV30 and TRBJ2-1; 7 bases agree with TRBD2. CDR1 is GTSNPN, CDR2 SVGIG, per germline (reference sequence). Germline trimming cut 2 bases from V and 3 bases from J; bases unmatched to any gene: 10. CDR3 length: 16 residues. The CDR3 coding sequence is TGTGCCTGGAGTCCCCGCGGGGGACCCCACTACAATGAGCAGTTCTTC. Translation: CAWSPRGGPHYNEQFF.

The chain employs TRBV11-2 and TRBJ2-7, with TRBD2 matching 7 bases. CDR3 size: 16 residues. Germline V CDR1 and CDR2: SGHAT, FQNNGV. Germline trimming cut 0 bases from V and 2 bases from J; bases unmatched to any gene: 7. CDR3 DNA: TGTGCCAGCAGCTTAGATAGGAGCGGGGTCGCCTACGAGCAGTACGTC. Its protein product is CASSLDRSGVAYEQYV.

This clone occurred a few times. This chain uses TRBV29-1 with TRBJ1-1, with TRBD1 identical over 7 bases. V lost 4 bases to trimming and J lost 5 bases; unmatched junction nucleotides: 7. This CDR3 contains 13 residues. Germline assignment: CDR1 SQVTM and CDR2 ANQGSEA. The CDR3 region is CSVGNRGLTEAFF. In nucleotides, the CDR3 is TGCAGCGTTGGCAACAGGGGACTTACTGAAGCTTTCTTT.

V and J are TRBV2 and TRBJ1-5; 7 bases align to TRBD1. Per the germline V gene, CDR1 is SNHLY and CDR2 is FYNNEI. This CDR3 spans 15 amino acids. With 4 bases clipped from V and 3 bases from J, the junction kept 6 bases outside the gene matches. The CDR3: CASSGDSGSNQPQHF. The CDR3 bases are TGTGCCAGCAGTGGGGACAGCGGTTCCAATCAGCCCCAGCATTTT.

The gene calls are TRBV6-4 and TRBJ2-1; D is perhaps TRBD1 (5 bases). Trimming stripped 4 bases from V and 9 bases from J, with 13 bases between. CDR1 and CDR2 from the germline V gene are MRHNA and SNTAGT. The CDR3 has 13 residues. The CDR3 DNA sequence: TGTGCCAGCAGTGTGGTAGGGGCGGCTGAGCAGTTCTTC. Translation: CASSVVGAAEQFF.

This clone showed up just once. CDR3: CASSPRTGWADTQYF. As DNA, the CDR3 is TGTGCCAGCAGCCCCCGGACAGGGTGGGCAGATACGCAGTATTTT. The chain recombines TRBV7-3 with TRBJ2-3; 8 bases align to TRBD1. This CDR3 region has 15 residues. Per germline, CDR1 SGHTA and CDR2 FQGTGA. V lost 5 bases and J lost 4; bases outside the gene matches: 8.